These 30 T cell receptor beta chains share one sample of origin, sequenced in a study of T cell repertoires in cytomegalovirus infection. TCRdb used MiXCR to reprocess the reads, holding one entry per CDR3 protein. The data show approximately 150,000 distinct CDR3 sequences, with about 6% seen just once and 18% held by the top ten. The specimen sequenced was PBMCs. The receptors shown here come from a human donor in good health (CMV status not recorded). Some clones in this sample may be carry-over from other donors' samples.

This clonotype was counted ten times or more. The gene calls are TRBV7-2 and TRBJ1-5, with D unclear. Trimming left V 2 bases short and J 0 bases short, with 8 bases between. The germline gives CDR1 SGHTA, CDR2 FQGNSA. This CDR3 spans 15 amino acids. The CDR3 region is CASSLPTASNQPQHF. CDR3 coding DNA: TGTGCCAGCAGCTTACCTACGGCTAGCAATCAGCCCCAGCATTTT. Combining the CDR3 with reference TRBV7-2 and TRBJ1-5 gives the whole variable domain GAGVSQSPSNKVTEKGKDVELRCDPISGHTALYWYRQSLGQGLEFLIYFQGNSAPDKSGLPSDRFSAERTGGSVSTLTIQRTQQEDSAVYLCASSLPTASNQPQHFGDGTRLSIL.

This clonotype turned up a few times. The rearrangement joins TRBV7-9 to TRBJ2-2, with D maybe TRBD1 (6 bases). CDR1 is SEHNR, CDR2 FQNEAQ, per germline (reference sequence). Trimming took off 1 base at V and 5 bases at J, with 17 bases between the two ends. The CDR3 has 17 residues. In DNA form, the CDR3 reads TGTGCCAGCAGCTTAGGTACAGGGCGAGACCTTACCGGGGAGCTGTTTTTT. It yields the protein CASSLGTGRDLTGELFF.

Only a few counts were recorded for this clonotype. The chain carries TRBV14 and TRBJ1-6; no clear D. Germline V gene data show CDR1 as SGHDN and CDR2 as FVKESK. The CDR3 is 13 amino acids. V was cut by 0 bases and J by 13 bases, with 10 bases left in between. Here the CDR3 DNA reads TGTGCCAGCAGCCAAGATCGTTTAGGGCCCCTCCACTTT. Amino acid sequence: CASSQDRLGPLHF.

The chain uses TRBV27 and TRBJ1-1; D unresolved. Per germline, CDR1 MNHEY and CDR2 SMNVEV (reference sequence). The CDR3 contains 14 residues. V shed 6 bases and J shed 5 bases, with 16 bases lying between them. CDR3 sequence (DNA): TGTGCCAGCAGCCGCCTTGTGTCGGGGACTGAAGCTTTCTTT. This codes for CASSRLVSGTEAFF.

This clonotype was recorded a few times. The chain combines TRBV5-5 with TRBJ2-1; TRBD1 matches at 9 bases. Trimming took 4 bases from V and 7 from J; bases not matched to a gene: 9. This CDR3 contains 15 residues. Germline-derived CDR1 and CDR2 are SGHKS and YYEKEE (reference sequence). This CDR3 is CASSDRDRVMNEQFF. The CDR3 nucleotides read TGTGCCAGCAGCGACCGGGACAGGGTAATGAATGAGCAGTTCTTC.

This clonotype turned up a few times. The chain joins TRBV20-1 to TRBJ1-1; no reliable D call. Deletions cut 2 bases from V and 11 bases from J, with 15 bases between. CDR1 and CDR2 (germline): DFQATT, SNEGSKA (reference sequence). The CDR3 loop spans 12 amino acids. The DNA for the CDR3 is TGCAGTGCTAGACCGCAAGAGCGGTACGCTTTCTTT. It specifies CSARPQERYAFF.

This clonotype has a count of ten or more. V and J are TRBV19 and TRBJ2-2; a possible D gene is TRBD2 (5 bases). Germline loops: CDR1 LNHDA, CDR2 SQIVND (reference sequence). Trimming took 5 bases from V and 3 from J, leaving 13 bases between them. The CDR3 runs 15 residues. The CDR3 DNA sequence: TGTGCCAGTAGTCCATCTCGGGGTGACACCGGGGAGCTGTTTTTT. Protein: CASSPSRGDTGELFF.

This clonotype was seen a handful of times. V gene TRBV19 combines with J gene TRBJ2-1; 7 bases map to TRBD2. The CDR3 is 15 amino acids. The trim removed 3 bases at V and 5 bases at J, leaving 7 bases unmatched. In germline, CDR1 is LNHDA, CDR2 SQIVND (reference sequence). In DNA, the CDR3 is TGTGCCAGTAGTATGGCGGCTAGCGGTCACAATGAGCAGTTCTTC. Amino acids: CASSMAASGHNEQFF.

This clonotype was observed at least ten times. The chain uses TRBV7-9 and TRBJ1-2; D gene unclear. The V end lost 6 bases, the J end lost 2 bases, and 13 bases lay between the germline ends. The germline V gene encodes CDR1 SEHNR and CDR2 FQNEAQ (reference sequence). The CDR3 sequence is 14 residues long. The CDR3 DNA follows: TGTGCCAGCAGTAAGAAGCTGGGGAACTATGGCTACACCTTC. It translates to CASSKKLGNYGYTF.

This clonotype was picked up many times. This rearrangement joins TRBV19 to TRBJ1-5; D remains unclear. Germline-derived CDR1 and CDR2 are LNHDA and SQIVND (reference sequence). V was clipped by 3 bases and J by 0 bases, with 12 bases between them. There are 16 residues in the CDR3. The DNA of the CDR3 is TGTGCCAGTAGTATGCAGACTGATCCTAGCAATCAGCCCCAGCATTTT. Translating it yields CASSMQTDPSNQPQHF.

This clonotype was detected ten times or more. The chain couples TRBV6-6 to TRBJ1-5, with a tentative D call TRBD1 (5 bases). V lost 2 bases and J lost 7, with 18 bases in between. The CDR3 extends over 16 amino acids. Germline lookup yields CDR1 MNHNY and CDR2 SVGAGI (reference sequence). The CDR3 sequence: CASSYPHQGTGQPQHF. DNA of the CDR3: TGTGCCAGCAGTTACCCCCATCAGGGTACTGGGCAGCCCCAGCATTTT.

Concerning this clonotype itself: A clone one base away is much larger, so this may be a read error. The CDR3 coding sequence is TGTGCCAGCAGCGCCAGGGGCTCCAGCCCAGATACGCAGTGTTTT. Encoded protein: CASSARGSSPDTQCF. This rearrangement joins TRBV7-6 to TRBJ2-3; D may be TRBD1 (6 bases). Looked up from germline, CDR1 is SGHVS and CDR2 is FNYEAQ. This CDR3 has 15 residues.

This clonotype was observed at least ten times. The chain employs TRBV28 and TRBJ1-2; D gene uncertain. The germline V and J ends were trimmed by 6 bases and 0 bases, with 2 bases remaining between them. The CDR3 consists of 11 residues. From germline, CDR1 is MDHEN and CDR2 SYDVKM. CDR3 sequence reads: CASRANYGYTF. CDR3 coding DNA: TGTGCCAGCAGAGCTAACTATGGCTACACCTTC.

This clonotype was counted only a few times. The V and J genes are TRBV5-4 and TRBJ2-5, with D uncertain. The CDR3 totals 14 residues. Per germline, CDR1 SGHNT and CDR2 YYREEE (reference sequence). Trimming shortened V by 3 bases and J by 4 bases, and 13 bases separated the two germline ends. The CDR3 reads CASSSRTAVETQYF. The CDR3 DNA reads as TGTGCCAGCAGCTCGAGGACCGCAGTAGAGACCCAGTACTTC. Using reference TRBV5-4 and TRBJ2-5 for the parts outside the CDR3, the full variable domain is ETGVTQSPTHLIKTRGQQVTLRCSSQSGHNTVSWYQQALGQGPQFIFQYYREEENGRGNFPPRFSGLQFPNYSSELNVNALELDDSALYLCASSSRTAVETQYFGPGTRLLVL.

In its sample, this clonotype was seen many times. This CDR3 is CATSRVRDPWIDTQYF. The CDR3 DNA sequence: TGTGCCACCAGCAGAGTTAGGGACCCATGGATCGATACGCAGTATTTT. The V call is TRBV15, the J call TRBJ2-3; TRBD1 or TRBD2 may be the D gene (5 bases each). The CDR3 sequence is 16 residues long. V shed 1 base and J shed 6 bases, with 17 bases lying between them. Per the germline V gene, CDR1 is LNHNV and CDR2 is YYDKDF (reference sequence).

The gene calls are TRBV7-9 and TRBJ1-4; weak D call: TRBD1 (5 bases). This CDR3 comprises 16 residues. Germline V CDR1 and CDR2: SEHNR, FQNEAQ (reference sequence). V lost 5 bases and J 1 base, leaving 14 bases between the germline ends. CDR3 protein: CASSDRGGGTNEKLFF. The CDR3 coding sequence is TGTGCCAGCAGCGATAGGGGTGGGGGAACTAATGAAAAACTGTTTTTT. Full variable domain (outside the CDR3, taken from reference TRBV7-9 and TRBJ1-4): DTGVSQNPRHKITKRGQNVTFRCDPISEHNRLYWYRQTLGQGPEFLTYFQNEAQLEKSRLLSDRFSAERPKGSFSTLEIQRTEQGDSAMYLCASSDRGGGTNEKLFFGSGTQLSVL.

This chain's CDR3 is CASSPGGVYEQYF. CDR3 nucleotide sequence: TGTGCCAGCAGCCCCGGGGGGGTCTACGAGCAGTACTTC. J is TRBJ2-7 and V is TRBV4-2, with 8 bases aligning to TRBD2. Losses at the gene ends were 4 bases for V and 3 bases for J; bases not matched to a gene: 2. This CDR3 spans 13 amino acids. Per the germline V gene, CDR1 is LGHNA and CDR2 is YNFKEQ.

This clonotype has at least ten counts. The rearrangement links TRBV7-6 to TRBJ1-1; no firm D call. This CDR3 comprises 12 residues. V lost 1 base to trimming and J lost 6 bases, with 6 bases between them. Germline values: CDR1 SGHVS, CDR2 FNYEAQ. CDR3 sequence reads: CASSLEWAEAFF. CDR3 coding DNA: TGTGCCAGCAGCTTAGAGTGGGCTGAAGCTTTCTTT. The variable domain in full, completed from reference TRBV7-6 and TRBJ1-1, reads GAGVSQSPRYKVTKRGQDVALRCDPISGHVSLYWYRQALGQGPEFLTYFNYEAQQDKSGLPNDRFSAERPEGSISTLTIQRTEQRDSAMYRCASSLEWAEAFFGQGTRLTVV.

The chain links TRBV20-1 to TRBJ2-1; TRBD1 or TRBD2 may be the D gene (6 bases each). Germline loops: CDR1 DFQATT, CDR2 SNEGSKA (reference sequence). The CDR3 extends over 15 amino acids. V lost 0 bases, J lost 6 bases, and 15 bases lay in between. This CDR3 reads CSARDGGGKPNEQFF. DNA for the CDR3: TGCAGTGCTAGAGATGGAGGGGGAAAACCCAATGAGCAGTTCTTC.

This clonotype was recorded many times. V usage is TRBV19 and J usage is TRBJ2-1, with 8 bases fitting TRBD1. Germline-derived CDR1 and CDR2 are LNHDA and SQIVND (reference sequence). The ends lost 7 bases at V and 7 bases at J; junction bases unmatched: 12. This CDR3 is 15 amino acids long. The DNA of the CDR3 is TGTGCCAGTATCTTGCCCCAGGGGGCGGTTAATGAGCAGTTCTTC. Its protein is CASILPQGAVNEQFF.

Points on this clonotype: Sequence at one end of the junction differs from germline and may be a read error. The chain combines TRBV5-1 with TRBJ2-2; 7 bases map to TRBD2. The CDR3 is 15 amino acids. From germline, CDR1 is SGHRS and CDR2 YFSETQ. The CDR3 region is CASSLGGAQSGVLFF. CDR3 in DNA: TGCGCCAGCAGCTTGGGTGGGGCGCAGAGCGGGGTGCTGTTTTTT.

The V and J genes are TRBV19 and TRBJ2-1; 11 bases match TRBD2. This CDR3 is built from 15 residues. Germline V CDR1 and CDR2: LNHDA, SQIVND (reference sequence). Trimming cost V 4 bases and J 5 bases; bases outside gene matches: 4. The DNA of the CDR3 is TGTGCCAGTAGTACACATAGCGGGGGGGACAATGAGCAGTTCTTC. Protein: CASSTHSGGDNEQFF.

This clonotype was seen at least ten times. The chain carries TRBV7-2 and TRBJ1-5; no clear D. Germline V CDR1 and CDR2: SGHTA, FQGNSA. V lost 1 base and J 0 bases, leaving 10 bases between the germline ends. This CDR3 has 16 amino acids. For the CDR3, the DNA is TGTGCCAGCAGCTTAGACAGACCTTATAGCAATCAGCCCCAGCATTTT. As protein: CASSLDRPYSNQPQHF.

This clonotype has a count of ten or more. This chain uses TRBV7-2 with TRBJ2-7, with D hard to call. Germline-derived CDR1 and CDR2 are SGHTA and FQGNSA. Trimming took off 5 bases at V and 3 bases at J, with 5 bases between the two ends. The CDR3 contains 11 residues. DNA of the CDR3: TGTGCCAGCAGCCGCAACTACGAGCAGTACTTC. Translated: CASSRNYEQYF.

V usage is TRBV20-1 and J usage is TRBJ2-1; 9 bases match TRBD2. V lost 5 bases to trimming and J lost 10 bases; unmatched junction nucleotides: 12. CDR3 length: 14 amino acids. In germline, CDR1 is DFQATT, CDR2 SNEGSKA (reference sequence). CDR3 nucleotide sequence: TGCAGTGCTTCCCTAGTAGCGGGGGTGGGGGAGCAGTTCTTC. Translating gives CSASLVAGVGEQFF.

This clonotype occurred many times. The V call is TRBV7-3, the J call TRBJ2-2; TRBD2 is a possible D gene (5 bases). CDR1 is SGHTA, CDR2 FQGTGA, per germline. The length of the CDR3 is 13 residues. Trimming shortened V by 6 bases and J by 11 bases, and 16 bases separated the two germline ends. This CDR3 reads CASRKGSGFELFF. The DNA for the CDR3 is TGTGCCAGCAGAAAGGGCAGCGGATTTGAGCTGTTTTTT.

In its sample, this clonotype was seen many times. This sequence joins TRBV19 and TRBJ2-7; 8 bases agree with TRBD1. The ends lost 5 bases at V and 2 bases at J; junction bases unmatched: 5. The CDR3 extends over 14 amino acids. CDR1 and CDR2 (germline): LNHDA, SQIVND (reference sequence). As DNA, the CDR3 is TGTGCCAGTAGTTTCCTACAGGGGGCCTACGAGCAGTACTTC. Protein product: CASSFLQGAYEQYF.

This clonotype was seen a few times. This chain connects TRBV20-1 to TRBJ1-2, with D possibly TRBD1 on 5 matching bases. The CDR3 sequence is 14 residues long. Germline-derived CDR1 and CDR2 are DFQATT and SNEGSKA (reference sequence). Trimming left V 5 bases short and J 2 bases short, with 15 bases between. This CDR3 is CSAVMTVGNYGYTF. The CDR3 nucleotides are TGCAGTGCTGTAATGACAGTTGGAAACTATGGCTACACCTTC.

This clonotype came up many times. As DNA, the CDR3 is TGTGCCAGCAGCTTCAATCCGGAGGGGGATGAGCAGTTCTTC. Translated, it gives CASSFNPEGDEQFF. The chain joins TRBV11-2 to TRBJ2-1; D could derive from TRBD1 or TRBD2 (6 bases each). Germline CDR1 is SGHAT and CDR2 is FQNNGV. The germline V and J ends were trimmed by 3 bases and 8 bases, with 14 bases remaining between them. The CDR3 totals 14 residues.

This chain links TRBV10-3 with TRBJ2-3, with 9 bases identical to TRBD1. The germline V gene encodes CDR1 ENHRY and CDR2 SYGVKD. The CDR3 extends over 16 amino acids. The V segment lost 4 bases and the J segment 0 bases; nucleotides outside the gene matches: 5. This CDR3 reads CAISAQGATSTDTQYF. Written as DNA, the CDR3 is TGTGCCATCAGTGCACAGGGGGCGACAAGCACAGATACGCAGTATTTT.